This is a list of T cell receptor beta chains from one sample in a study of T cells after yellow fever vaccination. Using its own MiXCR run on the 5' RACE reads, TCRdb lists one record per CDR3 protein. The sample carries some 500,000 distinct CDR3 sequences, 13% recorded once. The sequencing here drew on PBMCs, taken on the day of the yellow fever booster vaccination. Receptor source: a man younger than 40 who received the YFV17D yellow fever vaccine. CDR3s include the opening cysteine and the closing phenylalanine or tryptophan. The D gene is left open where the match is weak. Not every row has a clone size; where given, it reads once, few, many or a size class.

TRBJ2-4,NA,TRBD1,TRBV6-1,TGTGCCAGCAGACTCCAAGGGGGCTCCAAAAACATTCAGTACTTC,CASRLQGGSKNIQYF
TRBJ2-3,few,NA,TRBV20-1,TGCAGTGCTAGTGGTGGGGCTGAGGGTACGCAGTATTTT,CSASGGAEGTQYF
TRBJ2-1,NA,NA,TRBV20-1,TGCAGTGCTAGAGAACAGAATAGAAATGAGCAGTTCTTC,CSAREQNRNEQFF
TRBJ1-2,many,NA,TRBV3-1,TGTGCCAGCAGCTATTCTCATGGCTACACCTTC,CASSYSHGYTF
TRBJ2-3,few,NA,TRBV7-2,TGTGCCAGCAGCTTTGGCGGGAATCAATATTCAGATACGCAGTATTTT,CASSFGGNQYSDTQYF
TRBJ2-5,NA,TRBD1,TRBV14,TGTGCCAGCAGCCCATCCGGGACAGGGTGGGAGACCCAGTACTTC,CASSPSGTGWETQYF
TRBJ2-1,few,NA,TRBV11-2,TGTGCCAGCAGCTTAGGCCTCGGGCAGGTCCGGTACAATGAGCAGTTCTTC,CASSLGLGQVRYNEQFF
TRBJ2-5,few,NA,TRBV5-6,TGTGCCAGCAGCTTGGCCCCCCAGAGAGGAGAGACCCAGTACTTC,CASSLAPQRGETQYF
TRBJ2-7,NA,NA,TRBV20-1,TGCAGTGCTTCACCGGGCCCCCGATACGAGCAGTACTTC,CSASPGPRYEQYF
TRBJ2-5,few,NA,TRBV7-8,TGTGCCAGCACCAAGCGTTCTGCTGCGGGCCAAGGAGGGGAGACCCAGTACTTC,CASTKRSAAGQGGETQYF
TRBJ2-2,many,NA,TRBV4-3,TGCGCCAGCAGCCAACAACCAAACACCGGGGAGCTGTTTTTT,CASSQQPNTGELFF
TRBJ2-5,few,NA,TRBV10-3,TGTGCCATCAGTGAAAGGCCTGAAGAGACCCAGTACTTC,CAISERPEETQYF
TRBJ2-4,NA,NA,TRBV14,TGTGCCAGCAGCCAAGATACCGCAGGGTTGGGAAACATTCAGTACTTC,CASSQDTAGLGNIQYF
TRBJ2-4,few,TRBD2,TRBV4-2,TGTGCCAGCAGCCAAGATGAGGCGAAAGCGGGGGGACTTCAGTACTTC,CASSQDEAKAGGLQYF
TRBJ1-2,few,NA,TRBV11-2,TGTGCCAGCAGCTTAAGCCTGAGAACTAACTATGGCTACACCTTC,CASSLSLRTNYGYTF
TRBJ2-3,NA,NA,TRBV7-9,TGTGCCAGCAGCTATGTCACAGGGAGCGCAGATACGCAGTATTTT,CASSYVTGSADTQYF
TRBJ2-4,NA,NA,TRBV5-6,TGTGCCAGCAGCAGGGGCCTAGAAAGTCAGTACTTC,CASSRGLESQYF
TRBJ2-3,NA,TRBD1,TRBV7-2,TGTGCCAGCAGCTTTACAGGGGTCACCACAGATACGCAGTATTTT,CASSFTGVTTDTQYF
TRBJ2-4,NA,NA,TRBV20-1,TGCAGTGCTAGAGATCAGGGGCCCAACATTCAGTACTTC,CSARDQGPNIQYF
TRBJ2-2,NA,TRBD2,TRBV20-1,TGCAGTGCTAGAGCCCCACGAGGTAGCGGGAGTCACACCGGGGAGCTGTTTTTT,CSARAPRGSGSHTGELFF
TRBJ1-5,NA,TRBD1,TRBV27,TGTGCCAGCAGTTGGGGACAGGGAAGCAATCAGCCCCAGCATTTT,CASSWGQGSNQPQHF
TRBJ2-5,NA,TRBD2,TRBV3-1,TGTGCCAGCAGCCAAGGTTTTGGCGGGAGGCTCCAAGAGACCCAGTACTTC,CASSQGFGGRLQETQYF
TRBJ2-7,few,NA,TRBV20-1,TGCAGTGCAACTACCGACAGGCTTTACGAGCAGTACTTC,CSATTDRLYEQYF
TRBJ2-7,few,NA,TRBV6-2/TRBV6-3,TGTGCCAGCAGTTTGGGACGTCGGGAGCAGTACTTC,CASSLGRREQYF
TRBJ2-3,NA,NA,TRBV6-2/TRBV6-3,TGTGCCAGCACAGAGGCGGGGAGCACAGATACGCAGTATTTT,CASTEAGSTDTQYF
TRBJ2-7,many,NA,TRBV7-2,TGTGCCAGCAGCTTTTCCCACGAGCAGTACTTC,CASSFSHEQYF
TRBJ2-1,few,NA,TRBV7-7,TGTGCTAGCAGCCCAAACCTGGGGACGCACAATGAGCAGTTCTTC,CASSPNLGTHNEQFF
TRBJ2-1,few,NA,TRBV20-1,TGCAGTGCTAGGAACGGGAGAGGGGGAAATGAGCAGTTCTTC,CSARNGRGGNEQFF
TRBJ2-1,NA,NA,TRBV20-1,TGCAGTGCGCCGTCAGAGGGGGACAATGAGCAGTTCTTC,CSAPSEGDNEQFF
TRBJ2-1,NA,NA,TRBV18,TGTGCCAGCTCACCCCCCCCCCAAAGCGGCTACAATGAGCAGTTCTTC,CASSPPPQSGYNEQFF
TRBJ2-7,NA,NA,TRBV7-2,TGTGCCAGCAGCCATGCCCCGCTAGTGGCCCCCTACGAGCAGTACTTC,CASSHAPLVAPYEQYF
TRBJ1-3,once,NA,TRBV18,TGTGCCAGCTCACCGGGGCCTGTTCTCTCTGGAAACACCATATATTTT,CASSPGPVLSGNTIYF
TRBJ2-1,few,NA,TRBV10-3,TGTGCCCTAAAGGGGACCCCCCCTAATGAGCAGTTCTTC,CALKGTPPNEQFF
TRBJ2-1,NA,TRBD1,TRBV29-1,TGCAGCGTTGGGACAGGTACCTTTTTGGATGAGCAGTTCTTC,CSVGTGTFLDEQFF
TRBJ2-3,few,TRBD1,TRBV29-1,TGCAGCGATACCGGGACAGGGGGTACAGATACGCAGTATTTT,CSDTGTGGTDTQYF
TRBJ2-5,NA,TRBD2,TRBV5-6,TGTGCCAGCAGCTGGATGACTAGCGGGAGGGAGACCCAGTACTTC,CASSWMTSGRETQYF
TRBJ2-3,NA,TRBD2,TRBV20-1,TGCAGTGCTATCCGGACTAGCGGGAGTTCAGATACGCAGTATTTT,CSAIRTSGSSDTQYF
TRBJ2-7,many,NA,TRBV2,TGTGCCAGCAGTAACGGACCCTACGAGCAGTACTTC,CASSNGPYEQYF
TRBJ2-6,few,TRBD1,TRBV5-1,TGCGCCAGCAGCGGAGGGACAGGGGAGTTCGGTGGGGCCAACGTCCTGACTTTC,CASSGGTGEFGGANVLTF
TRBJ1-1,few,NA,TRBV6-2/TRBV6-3,TGTGCCAGCAGTTCGGGGGGAGGCGCTTTCTTT,CASSSGGGAFF
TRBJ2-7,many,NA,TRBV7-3,TGTGCCAGCAGCCCCGGGTCGTTTCTCTACGAGCAGTACTTC,CASSPGSFLYEQYF
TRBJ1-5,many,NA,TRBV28,TGTGCCAGCAGAAGGGACCTAAGGGTTTCCCTCCAGCCCCAGCATTTT,CASRRDLRVSLQPQHF
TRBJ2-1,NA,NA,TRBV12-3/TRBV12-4,TGTGCCAGCAGTTTTCAGACCCCCTACAATGAGCAGTTCTTC,CASSFQTPYNEQFF
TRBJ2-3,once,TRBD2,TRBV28,TGTGCCAGCAGCCCAGTCCTAGCGGAGTTCACAGATACGCAGTATTTT,CASSPVLAEFTDTQYF
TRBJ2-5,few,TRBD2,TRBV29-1,TGCAGCGTCATAGCGGGAGGGTTAGGGGAGACCCAGTACTTC,CSVIAGGLGETQYF
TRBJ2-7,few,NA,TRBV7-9,TGTGCCAGCAGCCGGGACACCCCGCTCTCCTACGAGCAGTACTTC,CASSRDTPLSYEQYF
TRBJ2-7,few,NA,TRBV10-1,TGCGCCAGCAGTGAGACCGGAGGGTTTGGGCACGAGCAGTACTTC,CASSETGGFGHEQYF
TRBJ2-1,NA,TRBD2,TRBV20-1,TGCAGTGCCGTCTCTGCCGGAGGACTAGCGGGAGGGAAAAATGAGCAGTTCTTC,CSAVSAGGLAGGKNEQFF
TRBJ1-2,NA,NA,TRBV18,TGTGCCAGCTCACTGAACAGGGATGGCTACACCTTC,CASSLNRDGYTF